This T cell receptor beta chain comes out of a study of blood T cell repertoires in COVID-19. Overall study context: Samples came from the United States, Italy and Spain, spanning acute and convalescent COVID-19. Sources were T cells, B-cell-depleted T cells, or PBMCs; the material itself was cDNA or gDNA.

Per germline, CDR1 SGHTA and CDR2 FQGTGA. The CDR3 is 15 residues long. The V segment lost 3 bases and the J segment 0 bases; nucleotides outside the gene matches: 3. Original processing methods: Amplification of reference gene primers was used by the study to estimate nucleated cell counts. Only in-frame clones appear in the TCRdb table, and some are missing; sequencing was by immunoSEQ multiplex PCR. V and J calls and clone size come straight from that table; D and trimming were deduced from the DNA. This table holds 30,000 to 45,000 clones, roughly 87% found once. The origin of this receptor is a human donor in a cohort sampled during active COVID-19. The rearrangement links TRBV7-3 to TRBJ2-3; 7 bases line up with TRBD1. The sequenced material came from peripheral blood. Here the CDR3 DNA reads TGTGCCAGCAGCTTGACAGGGCTTAGCACAGATACGCAGTATTTT. Its translation: CASSLTGLSTDTQYF.